Given below is one TCR beta chain in context. The antigen remains undetermined. The data were taken from a study of cytomegalovirus exposure and HLA in healthy donors. Notes on the study in general: Previously analyzed data showed that most TCR beta V segments were productive at a frequency of about 87% or about 30%. As confirmed in vitro, a few CMV-associated chains were specific for CMV antigens.

The donors gave bone marrow, and they were healthy. Germline V gene data show CDR1 as SEHNR and CDR2 as FQNEAQ (reference sequence). Trimming took 2 bases from V and 2 from J; bases not matched to a gene: 0. This CDR3 is 14 amino acids long. In the PCR, 60 Vbeta and 13 Jbeta primers were used. Here immunoSEQ multiplex PCR was the method, and the copy in TCRdb shows in-frame clones only, minus some. The sample consists of approximately 170,000 clones, 60% to 85% of them appearing once. The sample comprised PBMCs. The clonotype comes from a female donor in good health and CMV-seronegative. The chain combines TRBV7-9 with TRBJ1-3, with TRBD1 identical over 7 bases. DNA for the CDR3: TGTGCCAGCAGCTTACAGGGGGCTGGAAACACCATATATTTT. It codes for CASSLQGAGNTIYF. Full variable domain (outside the CDR3, taken from reference TRBV7-9 and TRBJ1-3): DTGVSQNPRHKITKRGQNVTFRCDPISEHNRLYWYRQTLGQGPEFLTYFQNEAQLEKSRLLSDRFSAERPKGSFSTLEIQRTEQGDSAMYLCASSLQGAGNTIYFGEGSWLTVV.